This record looks at one TCR beta chain sequence and its context. Its matching antigen is unknown. The germline V gene has CDR1 SGHTA and CDR2 FQGNSA. V was trimmed by 2 bases and J by 2 bases, leaving 17 bases between them. This CDR3 region has 17 residues. The data are from a study of human T cells and chemical hapten exposure. Looking at the study overall: Among samples, TCR yields varied mainly because of small differences in pooled library volume. Whole-study findings and limits: Among TCRs, those above 1 in 1000 frequency were unaffected by DPC sensitization.

Total RNA extraction was carried out from unfractionated whole blood. Separate cDNA molecules received unique molecular identifiers, which the library attached to them. Original analysis: The number of TCRs in each sample had a median of about 96,000 and spanned about 23,224 to 690,600. MiXCR, run by TCRdb on the 5' RACE reads, gives a single entry per CDR3 protein. TCRdb's processing, not the study's, gives the V and J calls here. The table lists about 81,000 distinct CDR3 sequences, roughly 15% of them singletons. This clonotype was obtained from a female donor in good health. J is TRBJ2-3 and V is TRBV7-2; D might be TRBD1 or TRBD2, each matching 5 bases. CDR3 amino acids: CASSLNRGPATTDTQYF. The CDR3 DNA is TGTGCCAGCAGCTTAAATCGGGGCCCCGCGACCACAGATACGCAGTATTTT.